The rows below give T cell receptor beta chains drawn from one sample of a study of blood T cells in healthy people across ages. TCRdb itself ran the 5' RACE reads through MiXCR, one entry per CDR3 protein. The sample has 1.5 million to 2 million distinct CDR3 sequences, roughly 27% seen once; the top ten hold 7.7%. The sample was blood. The receptors shown here come from a woman aged 25-40 years in good health. Both conserved end residues are part of each CDR3. D genes are given only for firm matches. Clone size appears in some rows only: once, few, many, or a class for an expanded clone.

D: -; V: TRBV10-3; J: TRBJ1-4; size: few; DNA: TGTGCCATCAGAGGAAGCGACGAAAAACTGTTTTTT; CDR3: CAIRGSDEKLFF
D: TRBD1; V: TRBV2; J: TRBJ2-1; size: few; DNA: TGTGCCAGCGGATCAAACCCCGGGACAGGCGAGCAGTTCTTC; CDR3: CASGSNPGTGEQFF
D: TRBD1; V: TRBV5-1; J: TRBJ1-2; size: -; DNA: TGCGCCAGCAGTCGAGACAGGGGTCCCCTTCGTTCAGGCTACACCTTC; CDR3: CASSRDRGPLRSGYTF
D: -; V: TRBV9; J: TRBJ2-7; size: -; DNA: TGTGCCAGCAGCGTAGAGCATGAAAACGAGCAGTACTTC; CDR3: CASSVEHENEQYF
D: -; V: TRBV6-5; J: TRBJ2-5; size: few; DNA: TGTGCCAGCAGACTCGACGGATTCCAAGAGACCCAGTACTTC; CDR3: CASRLDGFQETQYF
D: -; V: TRBV14; J: TRBJ2-5; size: few; DNA: TGTGCCAGCAGCCAGTTTAAAGGCCCGCAAGAGACCCAGTACTTC; CDR3: CASSQFKGPQETQYF
D: -; V: TRBV20-1; J: TRBJ1-2; size: many; DNA: TGCAGTGCTCCGGCGATCGGGGTTGGAGCTAACTATGGCTACACCTTC; CDR3: CSAPAIGVGANYGYTF
D: -; V: TRBV29-1; J: TRBJ2-5; size: -; DNA: TGCAGCGTTGCTGGGGGAGAGACCCGGTACTTC; CDR3: CSVAGGETRYF
D: TRBD1; V: TRBV24-1; J: TRBJ1-2; size: few; DNA: TGTGCCACCAGTGACCCCGACAGGGGGCGCCACCCCTACTATGGCTACACCTTC; CDR3: CATSDPDRGRHPYYGYTF
D: TRBD1; V: TRBV9; J: TRBJ2-1; size: once; DNA: TGTGCCAGCAGGGACAGGGATTACGAGCAGTTCTTC; CDR3: CASRDRDYEQFF
D: -; V: TRBV7-3; J: TRBJ2-5; size: many; DNA: TGTGCCAGCAGCCTCTTCCCTCAAGAGACCCAGTACTTC; CDR3: CASSLFPQETQYF
D: -; V: TRBV12-3/TRBV12-4; J: TRBJ2-7; size: few; DNA: TGTGCCAGCAGTTTCCGGTCAGGGGGTTTCAAAGCGGGAGAGGACTACGAGCAGTACTTC; CDR3: CASSFRSGGFKAGEDYEQYF
D: -; V: TRBV5-1; J: TRBJ2-4; size: -; DNA: TGCTCCAGCAGCGTAAACCGGGACACATATAGGGAGTACTTC; CDR3: CSSSVNRDTYREYF
D: TRBD2; V: TRBV20-1; J: TRBJ2-7; size: -; DNA: TGCAGTGCTAGAGCTGCTAGCGGGAGGGCCTACGAGCAGTACTTC; CDR3: CSARAASGRAYEQYF
D: -; V: TRBV19; J: TRBJ1-5; size: -; DNA: TGTGCCAGTATTTCTGACAGGAGAAGCAATCAGCCCCAGCATTTT; CDR3: CASISDRRSNQPQHF
D: -; V: TRBV3-1; J: TRBJ2-3; size: few; DNA: TGTGCCAGCAGCCTAGGGAGTACCATCGACTCAGATACGCAGTATTTT; CDR3: CASSLGSTIDSDTQYF